The clone carrying this T cell receptor beta chain was recorded once. Its antigen is currently unknown. This sample was taken from a study of PD-L1 blockade in urothelial cancer. Study at large: The analyses of blood took place 3 weeks (second dose) and 6 weeks after treatment start. Across blood samples, T cells had a median count of approximately 130,000.

Clones were read by immunoSEQ multiplex PCR, and TCRdb kept only the in-frame ones, dropping some. The table has tens of thousands of clones, approximately 80% seen once. Findings and caveats of the study: Improved survival was predicted by pretreatment blood TCR clonality below the median.

Specified time point: peripheral blood 6 weeks after treatment start. The TCR comes from a man between 65 and 79 years old with urothelial cancer. The source material was PBMCs, sampled around atezolizumab (anti-PD-L1) treatment.

The CDR3 nucleotides read TGTGCCAGCACCCGCTTCACTAGCGGGGGGGCAGATACGCAGTATTTT. It yields the protein CASTRFTSGGADTQYF. The genes are TRBV7-6 and TRBJ2-3; 13 bases line up with TRBD2. CDR1 is SGHVS, CDR2 FNYEAQ, per germline. This CDR3 spans 16 amino acids. Unmatched junction bases numbered 8, after V lost 7 bases and J lost 4 bases. Drawing the rest from reference TRBV7-6 and TRBJ2-3, the complete variable domain is GAGVSQSPRYKVTKRGQDVALRCDPISGHVSLYWYRQALGQGPEFLTYFNYEAQQDKSGLPNDRFSAERPEGSISTLTIQRTEQRDSAMYRCASTRFTSGGADTQYFGPGTRLTVL.